This record covers a single T cell receptor beta chain. Its antigen is currently unknown. The data were obtained in a study of cytomegalovirus exposure and HLA in healthy donors. Study observations and caveats: A missense variant in DCLRE1C was later tied to TCR beta V- and J-gene trimming.

PCR used 60 Vbeta primers and 13 Jbeta primers. The method was immunoSEQ multiplex PCR; TCRdb's version includes in-frame clones alone and lacks a portion of them. The sample includes about 90,000 clones, less than 85% seen only once; the top ten take 2% to 2.5%. The CDR3 is 12 amino acids. Germline lookup yields CDR1 MGHRA and CDR2 YSYEKL. V was clipped by 2 bases and J by 8 bases, with 9 bases between them. The specimen was PBMCs. The V gene is TRBV4-1, the J gene TRBJ1-1; TRBD1 is a possible D gene (6 bases). The receptor was derived from a man aged 18 to 29 in good health and CMV-seronegative. The chain's CDR3 is CASSQKGQEAFF. The CDR3 DNA reads TGCGCCAGCAGCCAAAAGGGACAAGAAGCTTTCTTT.